The 19 T cell receptor beta chains below all came from one sample that was sequenced in a study of T cell responses to AZD1222 COVID-19 vaccine. Only in-frame clones appear in the TCRdb table, and some are missing; sequencing was by immunoSEQ multiplex PCR. The sample holds 90,000 to 150,000 clones; 90% are singletons and the top ten take 4% to 5%. The sequenced sample was peripheral blood, obtained 28 days after the second dose of the MenACWY control vaccine. All receptors derive from an adult who received the MenACWY meningococcal vaccine as a control.

The chain joins TRBV7-9 to TRBJ1-2; possibly TRBD1 for D (6 bases). V lost 6 bases and J lost 8, with 16 bases in between. Germline CDR1 reads SEHNR; CDR2 reads FQNEAQ (reference sequence). The CDR3 sequence is 13 residues long. CDR3 sequence reads: CASSQSGAYGYTF. The CDR3 DNA reads as TGTGCCAGCAGTCAATCGGGGGCATACGGCTACACCTTC.

The chain employs TRBV3-1 (or the pseudogene TRBV3-2) and TRBJ1-1; no clear D. The CDR3 is 12 amino acids. Germline CDR1 LGHDT, CDR2 YNNKEL (reference sequence). V lost 2 bases and J lost 7, with 8 bases in between. CDR3 residues: CASSQLNGEAFF. The CDR3 DNA reads TGTGCCAGCAGCCAACTAAACGGTGAAGCTTTCTTT.

V gene TRBV18 combines with J gene TRBJ2-7; TRBD1 is a possible D gene (5 bases). Deletions cut 2 bases from V and 6 bases from J, with 11 bases between. The germline gives CDR1 KGHSH, CDR2 LQKENI. There are 13 residues in the CDR3. The DNA of the CDR3 is TGTGCCAGCTCACCATTAGACAGCCCCGAGCAGTACTTC. It translates to CASSPLDSPEQYF.

This clone was detected once. The V and J genes are TRBV5-5 and TRBJ2-5, with 14 nucleotides matching TRBD2. The V and J ends lost 4 bases and 0 bases, in that order; junction bases with no gene match: 8. Germline-derived CDR1 and CDR2 are SGHKS and YYEKEE (reference sequence). The CDR3 length is 18 residues. The CDR3 region is CASSHRLAGGQYQETQYF. CDR3 sequence (DNA): TGTGCCAGCAGCCATCGACTAGCGGGAGGGCAGTACCAAGAGACCCAGTACTTC.

This chain's CDR3 is CASSYQGNQPQHF. DNA for the CDR3: TGTGCCAGCAGTTACCAAGGCAATCAGCCCCAGCATTTT. The chain couples TRBV6-2 or TRBV6-3 to TRBJ1-5; D remains ambiguous. V lost 2 bases, J lost 2 bases, and 4 bases lay in between. CDR3 length: 13 residues. Germline V CDR1 and CDR2: MNHEY, SVGEGT.

The rearrangement uses TRBV1 and TRBJ2-7; the table's D call, TRBD2, was not checked against the DNA. TRBV1 constitutes a pseudogene. The CDR3 contains 20 residues. The CDR3 nucleotides read TGCACCAGCAGCCAAAGCAGCCCGGGACTACCAGCGGAAAGTACCTACGAGCAGTACTTC. Translating it yields CTSSQSSPGLPAESTYEQYF.

The J gene is TRBJ2-2, the V gene TRBV29-1; possibly TRBD2 for D (5 bases). Germline V lookup: CDR1 SQVTM, CDR2 ANQGSEA. Between the trimmed V and J ends, which lost 5 bases and 7 bases, there was a span of 23 bases. The CDR3 sequence is 16 residues long. CDR3 in DNA: TGCAGCGTTCGTCCTAGCCCACCGGAAAGGAGCGGGGAGCTGTTTTTT. Amino acids: CSVRPSPPERSGELFF.

The chain combines TRBV28 with TRBJ1-2, with TRBD1 matching over 7 bases. The CDR3 has 13 residues. With V trimmed by 6 bases and J by 7 bases, 8 bases remained unmatched. Germline V CDR1 and CDR2: MDHEN, SYDVKM. CDR3 sequence: CASSVRGRSGYTF. The CDR3 coding sequence is TGTGCCAGCAGCGTTAGGGGGCGCTCTGGCTACACCTTC.

This chain uses TRBV28 with TRBJ2-3, with 10 bases identical to TRBD2. The junction had 13 bases not matched to a gene; V was cut back by 10 bases and J by 0 bases. Germline V gene sequence: CDR1 MDHEN, CDR2 SYDVKM. The CDR3 sequence is 17 residues long. CDR3 coding DNA: TGTGCCACCAGCGGACTAGCGGTTATTACTAGCACAGATACGCAGTATTTT. Translated: CATSGLAVITSTDTQYF.

The chain joins TRBV6-5 to TRBJ1-1; D is unclear. V was cut by 7 bases and J by 0 bases, with 15 bases left in between. This CDR3 has 15 amino acids. Germline CDR1 reads MNHEY; CDR2 reads SVGAGI. The CDR3 DNA sequence: TGTGCCAGCATCCCTACTCGGGATTTGAACACTGAAGCTTTCTTT. Translation gives CASIPTRDLNTEAFF.

V usage is TRBV6-5 and J usage is TRBJ2-7; either TRBD1 or TRBD2 may fit D (5 bases each). With 0 bases removed from V and 4 bases from J, the gap between germline ends came to 10 bases. This CDR3 has 14 amino acids. The germline CDR1 and CDR2 sequences are MNHEY and SVGAGI. As DNA, the CDR3 is TGTGCCAGCAGTTACTCTTTGGGACCTTACGAGCAGTACTTC. Translated: CASSYSLGPYEQYF.

This chain joins TRBV6-7 and TRBJ2-7; D possibly corresponds to TRBD1 (6 bases). Being an ORF, TRBV6-7 has a function that is uncertain. The CDR3 spans 15 residues. V was clipped by 4 bases and J by 0 bases, with 13 bases between them. The CDR3 is CASSFRGIRSYEQYV. Here the CDR3 DNA reads TGTGCCAGCAGTTTTAGGGGGATTCGCTCCTACGAGCAGTACGTC.

This chain links TRBV9 with TRBJ2-1, with TRBD1 matching over 7 bases. The germline V gene has CDR1 SGDLS and CDR2 YYNGEE. After removal of 3 bases from V and 4 bases from J, the junction contained 7 bases not matched to a gene. This CDR3 contains 15 residues. In nucleotides, the CDR3 is TGTGCCAGCAGCGATCAGACAGGGTCATACAATGAGCAGTTCTTC. Its translation: CASSDQTGSYNEQFF.

The chain joins TRBV6-5 to TRBJ2-1, with D possibly TRBD1 on 6 matching bases. V shed 4 bases and J shed 5 bases, with 15 bases lying between them. The germline CDR1 and CDR2 sequences are MNHEY and SVGAGI. This CDR3 contains 15 residues. CDR3 DNA sequence: TGTGCCAGCAGTTCCACCGGGACATATGACAATGAGCAGTTCTTC. Its protein product is CASSSTGTYDNEQFF.

J is TRBJ2-1 and V is TRBV19; D is undetermined. CDR3 length: 11 amino acids. Trimming cost V 3 bases and J 11 bases, with 8 bases left between them. In germline, CDR1 is LNHDA, CDR2 SQIVND (reference sequence). CDR3 loop: CASSIFGKQFF. The DNA for the CDR3 is TGTGCCAGTAGTATCTTTGGGAAGCAGTTCTTC. The full variable domain, completed using reference TRBV19 and TRBJ2-1, is DGGITQSPKYLFRKEGQNVTLSCEQNLNHDAMYWYRQDPGQGLRLIYYSQIVNDFQKGDIAEGYSVSREKKESFPLTVTSAQKNPTAFYLCASSIFGKQFFGPGTRLTVL.

The table lists this clone with a count of one. The CDR3 nucleotides are TGTGCCAGCAGTGAAGAGACCCCCCAACTACTAGATGAGCAGTTCTTC. As protein: CASSEETPQLLDEQFF. The rearrangement joins TRBV2 to TRBJ2-1; D possibly corresponds to TRBD2 (5 bases). CDR3 length equals 16 residues. V lost 1 base, J lost 8 bases, and 18 bases lay in between. The germline CDR1 and CDR2 sequences are SNHLY and FYNNEI.

The gene calls are TRBV5-6 and TRBJ1-2; 12 nucleotides line up with TRBD1. In germline, CDR1 is SGHDT, CDR2 YYEEEE. CDR3 length: 14 amino acids. The junction had 6 bases not matched to a gene; V was cut back by 4 bases and J by 8 bases. The CDR3 DNA is TGTGCCAGCAGCAGGGGACAGGGGGCGCGGGGCTACACCTTC. Amino acids: CASSRGQGARGYTF.

This chain links TRBV15 with TRBJ2-7, with 11 bases that match TRBD2. V trimming: 1 base; J trimming: 7 bases; junction bases outside the gene matches: 9. Per germline, CDR1 LNHNV and CDR2 YYDKDF (reference sequence). This CDR3 is built from 16 residues. CDR3 protein: CATSRAQLAGVGEQYF. The CDR3 DNA is TGTGCCACCAGCAGAGCCCAACTAGCGGGAGTGGGGGAGCAGTACTTC.

The chain recombines TRBV28 with TRBJ1-2, with D uncertain. Germline V gene sequence: CDR1 MDHEN, CDR2 SYDVKM. The CDR3 sequence is 15 residues long. V was trimmed by 5 bases and J by 9 bases, leaving 22 bases between them. The CDR3 DNA follows: TGTGCCAGCAGTCTAGCCCCGTCGATCCCTCTTAGCTACACCTTC. It is translated as CASSLAPSIPLSYTF.